Listed below are T cell receptor beta chains from one sample, sequenced in a study of control samples from healthy donors and cancer patients. Assay: immunoSEQ multiplex PCR; the TCRdb copy retains only in-frame clones and omits some. The sample has over 75,000 clones, around four fifths seen once; the top ten hold roughly 19%. The sample consisted of blood. The receptors originated from a man under 40 in good health. Both conserved end residues are part of each CDR3. A D gene is named only where the DNA matches it firmly. Clone sizes are given selectively: once, few, many, or a class where the clone is expanded.

j_call,clone_size,d_call,v_call,cdr3_aa,cdr3_nt
TRBJ2-6,.,.,TRBV5-1,CASSLNLVNSGANVLTF,TGCGCCAGCAGCTTGAATCTCGTGAACTCTGGGGCCAACGTCCTGACTTTC
TRBJ2-3,.,TRBD2,TRBV12-5,CASGPTSGPSGTQYF,TGTGCTAGTGGCCCTACTAGCGGCCCTTCAGGTACGCAGTATTTT
TRBJ2-5,.,TRBD1,TRBV12-5,CASGLGTGETQYF,TGTGCTAGTGGTTTGGGGACAGGGGAGACCCAGTACTTC
TRBJ2-2,few,TRBD2,TRBV9,CASSVGPAGEVSGELFF,TGTGCCAGCAGCGTAGGGCCAGCGGGGGAAGTAAGCGGGGAGCTGTTTTTT
TRBJ2-1,.,.,TRBV5-1,CASRMRGGDLNEQFF,TGCGCCAGCAGAATGAGAGGGGGGGATTTGAATGAGCAGTTCTTC
TRBJ1-1,.,.,TRBV5-4,CASSLAGPRTSGAFF,TGTGCCAGCAGCTTGGCCGGCCCCCGCACTTCGGGAGCTTTCTTT
TRBJ1-2,.,.,TRBV15,CATSRMRSGSYGYTF,TGTGCCACCAGCCGAATGAGATCTGGGAGCTATGGCTACACCTTC
TRBJ1-5,.,.,TRBV30,CAWSGKGSQPQHF,TGTGCCTGGAGTGGCAAAGGTTCTCAGCCCCAGCATTTT
TRBJ1-1,medium-sized,TRBD1,TRBV6-5,CASSRTGTGFTEAFF,TGTGCCAGCAGTCGAACCGGGACAGGGTTCACTGAAGCTTTCTTT
TRBJ2-1,.,.,TRBV3-1/TRBV3-2,CASKGISGEQFF,TGTGCCAGCAAGGGTATTTCCGGCGAGCAGTTCTTC
TRBJ2-7,.,.,TRBV30,CAGNRGSYEQYF,TGTGCCGGGAATAGGGGGTCCTACGAGCAGTACTTC